The clone carrying this T cell receptor (beta chain) was observed a handful of times. The CDR3 length is 14 residues. Between the trimmed V and J ends, which lost 1 base and 4 bases, there was a span of 11 bases. Germline lookup yields CDR1 LGHDT and CDR2 YNNKEL (reference sequence). The data were taken from a study of blood T cells in healthy people across ages. Primers used in a second PCR of about 7 to 12 cycles were a sample-barcoded 5' primer and a J-beta primer mix. One entry per CDR3 protein results from TCRdb running MiXCR on the 5' RACE reads. The data contain approximately 880,000 distinct CDR3 sequences, roughly 50% of them seen just once; the ten biggest clones take up 13%.

V and J are TRBV3-1 and TRBJ2-7; TRBD2 might be the D (6 bases). This TCR came from a man under 40 in good health. The specimen was blood. CDR3: CASSQGEGRYEQYF. For the CDR3, the DNA is TGTGCCAGCAGCCAAGGGGAAGGGAGGTACGAGCAGTACTTC.